The next 10 T cell receptor beta chains were all read from a single sample in a study of T cell responses to AZD1222 COVID-19 vaccine (dated by TCRdb to 2020 to 2022). This sample's time point label indicates: baseline before first vaccination. The method behind the library was the immunoSEQ multiplex PCR assay. The table was pulled from immuneACCESS by TCRdb, which kept in-frame rearrangements only. Such tables lose some clones; where checked, under half of the loss comes from unresolved V genes, and the rest has no known cause. The sample table shows some 190,000 clones, and 80% to 90% are seen once. Around 6.9% of the sample is in the top ten clones. Specimen: peripheral blood, collected on day 0 of AZD1222 vaccination. The receptors come from an adult in good health.

V is TRBV10-1 and J is TRBJ2-1; 10 bases are shared with TRBD2. With 5 bases clipped from V and 4 bases from J, the junction kept 8 bases outside the gene matches. The CDR3 loop spans 16 amino acids. Germline CDR1 reads WNHNN; CDR2 reads SYGVQD (reference sequence). CDR3 in DNA: TGCGCCAGCAGTCATAGCGGGGGGAACGATTACAATGAGCAGTTCTTC. Residues: CASSHSGGNDYNEQFF.

The chain links TRBV6-5 to TRBJ2-1; TRBD2 matches at 9 bases. Germline V gene lookup returns CDR1 MNHEY and CDR2 SVGAGI. The CDR3 length is 15 residues. V lost 2 bases and J lost 6; bases outside the gene matches: 5. The CDR3 sequence is CASSYVAGGPNEQFF. The CDR3 region has the DNA TGTGCCAGCAGTTACGTCGCGGGGGGGCCCAATGAGCAGTTCTTC.

Turning to this clone: One junction end disagrees with the germline gene, perhaps due to a read error. The chain recombines TRBV5-1 with TRBJ2-3, with D possibly matching TRBD2 (6 bases). The length of the CDR3 is 14 residues. Germline-derived CDR1 and CDR2 are SGHRS and YFSETQ. CDR3 sequence: CASSLGDFTDTQYF. The CDR3 DNA reads as TGCGCCAGCAGTTTGGGGGACTTCACAGATACGCAGTATTTT.

The CDR3 region has the DNA TGTGCCAGTACTAACAGGGACGGCTCACCCCTCCACTTT. It translates to CASTNRDGSPLHF. The chain carries TRBV10-3 and TRBJ1-6; tentatively, D is TRBD1 (6 bases). The V gene lost 10 bases and the J gene lost 10 bases, with 17 bases spanning the gap. From germline, CDR1 is ENHRY and CDR2 SYGVKD. The CDR3 totals 13 residues.

This clone appeared a single time. The chain combines TRBV5-5 with TRBJ1-2, with 9 positions matching TRBD1. CDR1 is SGHKS, CDR2 YYEKEE, per germline (reference sequence). The CDR3 is 14 amino acids. V shed 2 bases and J 7 bases; nucleotides not matched to a gene: 6. In nucleotides, the CDR3 is TGTGCCAGCAGCTTCACAGGGGGCGCGGTTGGCTACACCTTC. It translates to CASSFTGGAVGYTF.

V is TRBV11-2 and J is TRBJ1-5; unclear D gene. The V gene lost 0 bases and the J gene lost 9 bases, with 9 bases spanning the gap. The CDR3 contains 13 residues. Germline V lookup: CDR1 SGHAT, CDR2 FQNNGV. CDR3 DNA: TGTGCCAGCAGCTTAGATCTGGAGCTGCCCCAGCATTTT. Residues: CASSLDLELPQHF.

V is TRBV5-4 and J is TRBJ1-1; the D is unclear. This CDR3 region has 15 residues. CDR1 and CDR2 (germline): SGHNT, YYREEE (reference sequence). The V gene lost 1 base and the J gene lost 4 bases, with 14 bases spanning the gap. In DNA, the CDR3 is TGTGCCAGCAGCTTGTCGTCGGTGGTGGGCACTGAAGCTTTCTTT. As protein: CASSLSSVVGTEAFF.

The V and J genes are TRBV15 and TRBJ1-6; the D is unclear. The V gene's germline CDR1 is LNHNV and CDR2 YYDKDF (reference sequence). Trimming left V 1 base short and J 4 bases short, with 5 bases between. CDR3 length: 14 residues. CDR3 bases: TGTGCCACCAGCAGAGGGGGTTATAATTCACCCCTCCACTTT. Translation gives CATSRGGYNSPLHF.

The CDR3 protein is CASTTRGYTEAFF. The CDR3 nucleotides are TGTGCCAGTACCACTCGGGGGTACACTGAAGCTTTCTTT. The J gene is TRBJ1-1, the V gene TRBV19; a possible D gene is TRBD1 (5 bases). CDR3 length: 13 amino acids. The V end lost 7 bases, the J end lost 3 bases, and 12 bases lay between the germline ends. Germline V gene lookup returns CDR1 LNHDA and CDR2 SQIVND (reference sequence). Based on the CDR3 plus reference TRBV19 and TRBJ1-1, the full variable domain is DGGITQSPKYLFRKEGQNVTLSCEQNLNHDAMYWYRQDPGQGLRLIYYSQIVNDFQKGDIAEGYSVSREKKESFPLTVTSAQKNPTAFYLCASTTRGYTEAFFGQGTRLTVV.

This clone has a single count. J is TRBJ2-3 and V is TRBV6-5; TRBD1 might be the D (6 bases). The CDR3 is 14 residues long. CDR1 MNHEY and CDR2 SVGAGI come from the germline V gene. V lost 2 bases and J lost 4, with 10 bases in between. The CDR3 sequence is CASSYGGVADTQYF. For the CDR3, the DNA is TGTGCCAGCAGTTACGGGGGCGTTGCAGATACGCAGTATTTT.